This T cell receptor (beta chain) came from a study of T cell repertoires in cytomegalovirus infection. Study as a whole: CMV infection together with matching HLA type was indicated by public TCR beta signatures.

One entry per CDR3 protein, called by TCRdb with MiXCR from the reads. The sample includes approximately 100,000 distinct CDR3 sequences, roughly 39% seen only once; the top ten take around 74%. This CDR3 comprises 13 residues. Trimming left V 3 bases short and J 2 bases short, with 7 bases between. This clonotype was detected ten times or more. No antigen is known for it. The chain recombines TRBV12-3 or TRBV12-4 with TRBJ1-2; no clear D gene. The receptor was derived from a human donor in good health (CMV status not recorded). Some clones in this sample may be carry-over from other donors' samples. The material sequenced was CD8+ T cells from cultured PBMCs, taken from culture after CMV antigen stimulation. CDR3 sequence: CASSFWGNYGYTF. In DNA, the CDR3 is TGTGCCAGCAGTTTCTGGGGAAACTATGGCTACACCTTC.